The rows below give T cell receptor beta chains drawn from one sample of a study of shared clonotypes between healthy human individuals. Clones were sequenced by immunoSEQ multiplex PCR, and TCRdb holds only the in-frame ones, with some missing. The sample yields approximately 1.1 million clones, more than 75% seen once. Sequenced input: memory CD4+ T cells from PBMCs. The origin of the receptors is a man between 18 and 35 years old in good health. Some clones in this sample may be carry-over from other donors' samples. Each CDR3 is given with its conserved first and last residue. The D gene is left open where the match is weak. Rows may omit the clone size; those that give it use once, few, many or a size class.

V	D	size	J	CDR3	DNA
TRBV6-5	-	-	TRBJ1-1	CASSYEGMTEAFF	TGTGCCAGCAGTTATGAGGGGATGACTGAAGCTTTCTTT
TRBV7-2	-	-	TRBJ1-4	CASSQTAYLEKLFF	TGTGCCAGCAGCCAAACCGCGTATTTAGAAAAACTGTTTTTT
TRBV29-1	-	few	TRBJ2-3	CSGERSDTQYF	TGCAGCGGAGAACGCTCAGATACGCAGTATTTT
TRBV10-3	-	-	TRBJ2-2	CAISESLANTGELFF	TGTGCCATCAGTGAGTCACTAGCGAACACCGGGGAGCTGTTTTTT
TRBV28	-	-	TRBJ1-2	CASSYRADYGYTF	TGTGCCAGCAGTTACAGGGCAGACTATGGCTACACCTTC
TRBV7-3	-	few	TRBJ2-5	CASSQQGGNEETQYF	TGTGCCAGCAGCCAACAGGGCGGGAATGAGGAGACCCAGTACTTC
TRBV27	-	-	TRBJ2-5	CASSHSQETQYF	TGTGCCAGCAGTCATTCGCAAGAGACCCAGTACTTC
TRBV6-6	TRBD1	-	TRBJ1-1	CASSLGTGGTEAFF	TGTGCCAGCAGTTTGGGGACAGGGGGCACTGAAGCTTTCTTT
TRBV5-1	-	-	TRBJ2-3	CASSRAGPPTDTQYF	TGCGCCAGCAGCAGGGCCGGGCCCCCCACAGATACGCAGTATTTT
TRBV5-1	TRBD2	-	TRBJ2-3	CASSPGTRRDTQYF	TGCGCCAGCAGCCCCGGGACTAGAAGAGATACGCAGTATTTT
TRBV11-2	-	once	TRBJ1-5	CASSPRGLNQPQHF	TGTGCCAGCAGCCCCAGGGGTTTGAATCAGCCCCAGCATTTT
TRBV7-8	-	-	TRBJ2-5	CASSLDRETQYF	TGTGCCAGCAGCTTAGATCGGGAGACCCAGTACTTC
TRBV28	-	few	TRBJ1-5	CASSLWGPSNQPQHF	TGTGCCAGCAGTTTGTGGGGTCCCAGCAATCAGCCCCAGCATTTT
TRBV6-6	TRBD1	-	TRBJ1-6	CASSYLGGTGDSPLHF	TGTGCCAGCAGTTACTTAGGGGGGACAGGGGATTCACCCCTCCACTTT
TRBV7-3	-	-	TRBJ1-2	CASSADPWVYGYTF	TGTGCCAGCAGCGCGGACCCCTGGGTGTATGGCTACACCTTC
TRBV2	-	few	TRBJ2-2	CASSAGPGELFF	TGTGCCAGCAGTGCCGGACCCGGGGAGCTGTTTTTT
TRBV28	-	-	TRBJ1-2	CASSGQQGSSNYGYTF	TGTGCCAGCAGTGGACAACAGGGCTCAAGTAACTATGGCTACACCTTC
TRBV6-1	-	-	TRBJ2-7	CASRGELSYEQYF	TGTGCCAGCCGAGGCGAACTCTCCTACGAGCAGTACTTC
TRBV4-2	-	-	TRBJ2-7	CASSQDPGRNYEQYF	TGTGCCAGCAGCCAAGACCCAGGGCGCAATTACGAGCAGTACTTC
TRBV28	-	-	TRBJ2-5	CASTNARRGTQYF	TGTGCCAGCACCAACGCCCGGAGGGGGACCCAGTACTTC
TRBV5-1	-	-	TRBJ1-2	CASSSPANYGYTF	TGCGCCAGCAGCTCCCCCGCTAACTATGGCTACACCTTC
TRBV7-3	-	once	TRBJ2-2	CASSLYAGTGELFF	TGTGCCAGCAGCTTATATGCGGGGACCGGGGAGCTGTTTTTT
TRBV30	-	-	TRBJ1-5	CAGSSPGNQPQHF	TGTGCCGGTTCGAGTCCGGGGAATCAGCCCCAGCATTTT
TRBV7-8	-	-	TRBJ2-7	CASSLPSYEQYF	TGTGCCAGCAGCTTACCCTCCTACGAGCAGTACTTC
TRBV2	TRBD2	-	TRBJ2-5	CASSGLAAQETQYF	TGTGCCAGCAGTGGGCTAGCGGCCCAAGAGACCCAGTACTTC
TRBV19	TRBD1	once	TRBJ2-1	CASSRPGQGTDEQFF	TGTGCCAGTAGCCGCCCGGGACAGGGGACGGATGAGCAGTTCTTC
TRBV5-4	-	-	TRBJ2-6	CASSQPGQTTSGANVLTF	TGTGCCAGCAGCCAACCGGGGCAGACCACCTCTGGGGCCAACGTCCTGACTTTC
TRBV25-1	-	-	TRBJ2-1	CASSEGLVLSSYNEQFF	TGTGCCAGCAGTGAAGGGCTGGTTCTGAGCTCCTACAATGAGCAGTTCTTC
TRBV29-1	TRBD2	-	TRBJ2-1	CSVWTLAGSSYNEQFF	TGCAGCGTCTGGACCTTAGCGGGGAGCTCCTACAATGAGCAGTTCTTC
TRBV29-1	-	-	TRBJ2-1	CSVRVNEQFF	TGCAGCGTGCGGGTCAATGAGCAGTTCTTC
TRBV18	-	-	TRBJ1-2	CASSPQEGIEGYTF	TGTGCCAGCTCACCACAGGAGGGGATCGAGGGCTACACCTTC
TRBV6-1	-	-	TRBJ1-4	CASSEAAAGEDEKLFF	TGTGCCAGCAGTGAAGCGGCCGCGGGGGAGGATGAAAAACTGTTTTTT
TRBV5-1	TRBD2	-	TRBJ2-7	CASSFVSSGPYEQYF	TGCGCCAGCAGCTTTGTGTCTAGCGGACCCTACGAGCAGTACTTC
TRBV7-2	-	-	TRBJ1-1	CASSFTMNTEAFF	TGTGCCAGCAGCTTCACAATGAACACTGAAGCTTTCTTT
TRBV27	-	-	TRBJ2-5	CASSLSDGGGETQYF	TGTGCCAGCAGTTTATCAGACGGGGGCGGAGAGACCCAGTACTTC
TRBV20-1	-	-	TRBJ1-1	CSTDAGPEAFF	TGCAGTACAGATGCGGGCCCCGAAGCTTTCTTT
TRBV7-9	TRBD1	-	TRBJ2-1	CASSLQGVGNNEQFF	TGTGCCAGCAGCCTACAGGGGGTAGGGAACAATGAGCAGTTCTTC
TRBV11-2	-	-	TRBJ1-4	CASSSGATNEKLFF	TGTGCCAGCAGCTCGGGGGCAACTAATGAAAAACTGTTTTTT
TRBV2	TRBD1	-	TRBJ1-2	CASSSGTVSYGYTF	TGTGCCAGCAGTTCCGGGACAGTTTCCTATGGCTACACCTTC
TRBV18	-	-	TRBJ2-1	CASSQQGRYNEQFF	TGTGCCAGCTCACAACAGGGTCGGTACAATGAGCAGTTCTTC
TRBV5-1	TRBD1	-	TRBJ2-3	CASSTGTVLTSTDTQYF	TGCGCCAGCAGCACCGGGACAGTCCTCACTAGCACAGATACGCAGTATTTT
TRBV4-2	TRBD1	-	TRBJ1-3	CASSQQGQGVGNTIYF	TGTGCCAGCAGCCAACAGGGACAGGGGGTCGGAAACACCATATATTTT
TRBV19	-	-	TRBJ2-5	CASSMGGARETQYF	TGTGCCAGTAGTATGGGAGGCGCTCGAGAGACCCAGTACTTC
TRBV5-1	-	-	TRBJ1-3	CASSLALGQSNTIYF	TGCGCCAGCAGCTTGGCGTTGGGGCAGTCCAACACCATATATTTT
TRBV12-5	TRBD2	-	TRBJ2-6	CASVRAGGPLTGANVLTF	TGTGCTAGTGTTAGAGCGGGGGGGCCTCTTACTGGGGCCAACGTCCTGACTTTC
TRBV5-8	-	-	TRBJ2-7	CASSRPGRLYEQYF	TGTGCCAGCAGCAGGCCGGGTCGGCTTTACGAGCAGTACTTC
TRBV18	-	-	TRBJ2-3	CASSPGLEDTQYF	TGTGCCAGCTCACCTGGTTTGGAGGATACGCAGTATTTT
TRBV28	TRBD1	-	TRBJ1-6	CASSRQGMGDSPLHF	TGTGCCAGCAGTCGACAGGGGATGGGTGATTCACCCCTCCACTTT
TRBV2	TRBD1	-	TRBJ2-7	CASSGDRAYEQYF	TGTGCCAGCAGCGGAGACAGGGCCTACGAGCAGTACTTC
TRBV18	-	few	TRBJ2-5	CASSHFQETQYF	TGTGCCAGCTCACACTTCCAAGAGACCCAGTACTTC
TRBV7-3	-	-	TRBJ2-3	CASSAGGFRTDTQYF	TGTGCCAGCAGCGCAGGGGGGTTCCGCACAGATACGCAGTATTTT
TRBV30	-	few	TRBJ2-1	CAWIRGGPPRLSSYNEQFF	TGTGCCTGGATTAGAGGAGGTCCCCCGCGACTCAGCTCCTACAATGAGCAGTTCTTC
TRBV18	-	-	TRBJ1-1	CASSPRGRLNTEAFF	TGTGCCAGCTCACCACGGGGACGGTTGAACACTGAAGCTTTCTTT
TRBV2	-	-	TRBJ2-1	CASTGQGDGEQFF	TGTGCCAGCACCGGGCAGGGTGACGGTGAGCAGTTCTTC
TRBV6-5	TRBD1	-	TRBJ2-7	CASSYSDRGTYEQYF	TGTGCCAGCAGTTACTCGGACAGGGGGACCTACGAGCAGTACTTC
TRBV5-1	-	-	TRBJ2-1	CASSWGAINNEQFF	TGCGCCAGCAGCTGGGGTGCTATTAACAATGAGCAGTTCTTC
TRBV28	TRBD1	-	TRBJ1-1	CASSGRTGAAEAFF	TGTGCCAGCAGTGGTAGGACAGGGGCAGCCGAAGCTTTCTTT
TRBV7-8	-	many	TRBJ2-5	CASSLVPSPKGETQYF	TGTGCCAGCAGCTTAGTCCCCAGCCCAAAGGGAGAGACCCAGTACTTC
TRBV7-9	-	-	TRBJ2-7	CASSLGAGHEQYF	TGTGCCAGCAGCTTAGGGGCAGGACACGAGCAGTACTTC
TRBV6-5	-	-	TRBJ2-3	CASMSRGTDTQYF	TGTGCCAGCATGTCCAGAGGCACAGATACGCAGTATTTT